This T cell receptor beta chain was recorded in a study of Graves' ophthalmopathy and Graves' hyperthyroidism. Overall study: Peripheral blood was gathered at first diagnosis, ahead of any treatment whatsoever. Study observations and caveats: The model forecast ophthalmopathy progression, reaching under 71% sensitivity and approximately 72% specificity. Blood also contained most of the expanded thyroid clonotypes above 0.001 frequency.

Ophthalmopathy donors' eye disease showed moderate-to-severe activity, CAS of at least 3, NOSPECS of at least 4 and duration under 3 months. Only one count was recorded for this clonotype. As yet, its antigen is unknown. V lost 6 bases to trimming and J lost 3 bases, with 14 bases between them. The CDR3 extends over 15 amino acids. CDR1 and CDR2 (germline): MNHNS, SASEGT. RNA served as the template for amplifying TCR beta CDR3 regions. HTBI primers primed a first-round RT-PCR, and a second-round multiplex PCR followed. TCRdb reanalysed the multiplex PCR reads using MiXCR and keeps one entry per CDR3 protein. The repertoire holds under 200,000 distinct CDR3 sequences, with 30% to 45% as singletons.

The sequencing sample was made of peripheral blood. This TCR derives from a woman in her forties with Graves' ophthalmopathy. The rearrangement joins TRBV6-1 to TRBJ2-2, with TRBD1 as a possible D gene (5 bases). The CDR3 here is CASRVPDRDTGELFF. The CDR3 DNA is TGTGCCAGCAGGGTACCCGACAGAGACACCGGGGAGCTGTTTTTT.